This TCR beta chain was identified during a study of shared clonotypes between healthy human individuals. The table lists this clone with a count of one. Its antigen is still unknown. TCRdb's copy holds only in-frame clones and misses some; the assay was immunoSEQ multiplex PCR. Among about 480,000 clones listed, around 74% were seen once. CDR3 length: 15 residues. Germline trimming cut 5 bases from V and 6 bases from J; bases unmatched to any gene: 6. The germline gives CDR1 MNHNY, CDR2 SVGAGI (reference sequence). Study findings and constraints: Represented diversity, genetic and exposure-history alike, was limited by few donors.

This rearrangement joins TRBV6-6 to TRBJ1-4; 10 bases fit TRBD1. The clonotype originates from a woman aged 40 to 50 in good health. Some clones in this sample may be carry-over from other donors' samples. The sequenced sample was PBMCs. CDR3 DNA sequence: TGTGCCAGCAGTGCTGCCGGGACAGGGGATGAAAAACTGTTTTTT. Protein: CASSAAGTGDEKLFF.